This T cell receptor (beta chain) was recorded in a study of blood T cells in healthy people across ages. A J-beta primer mix and a sample-barcoded 5' primer were used in a second PCR of roughly 7 to 12 cycles. One entry per CDR3 protein, called by TCRdb with MiXCR from the 5' RACE reads. The sample has some 900,000 distinct CDR3 sequences, more than 25% seen once. The individuals who served as donors were healthy Caucasians living in Russia, aged about 6 to 95. A remark on this clonotype: One base away lies a much larger clone, so this may be a sequencing read error.

This CDR3 is 15 amino acids long. Germline V gives CDR1 LNHNV, CDR2 YYDKDF (reference sequence). V lost 7 bases to trimming and J lost 11 bases, with 26 bases between them. V usage is TRBV15 and J usage is TRBJ2-5; D tentatively fits TRBD1 or TRBD2 (6 bases each). Sequencing was done on a sample of blood. This sequence was found in a woman over 75 in good health. CDR3 in amino acids: CATKEGLGAYNEQYF. In nucleotides, the CDR3 is TGTGCCACCAAGGAGGGGCTGGGGGCCTACAATGAGCAGTACTTC. Together with reference TRBV15 and TRBJ2-5, the CDR3 gives the full variable domain: DAMVIQNPRYQVTQFGKPVTLSCSQTLNHNVMYWYQQKSSQAPKLLFHYYDKDFNNEADTPDNFQSRRPNTSFCFLDIRSPGLGDTAMYLCATKEGLGAYNEQYFGPGTRLLVL.